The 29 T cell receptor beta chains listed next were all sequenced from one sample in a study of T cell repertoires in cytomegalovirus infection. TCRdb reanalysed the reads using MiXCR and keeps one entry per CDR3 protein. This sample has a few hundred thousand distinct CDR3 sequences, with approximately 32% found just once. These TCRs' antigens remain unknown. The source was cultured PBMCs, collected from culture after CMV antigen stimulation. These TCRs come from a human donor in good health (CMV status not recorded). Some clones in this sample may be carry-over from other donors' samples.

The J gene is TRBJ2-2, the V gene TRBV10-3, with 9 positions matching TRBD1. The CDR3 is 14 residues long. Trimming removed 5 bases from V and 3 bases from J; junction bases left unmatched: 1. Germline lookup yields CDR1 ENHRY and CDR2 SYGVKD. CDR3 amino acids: CAISTGGYTGELFF. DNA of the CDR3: TGTGCCATCAGTACAGGGGGCTACACCGGGGAGCTGTTTTTT.

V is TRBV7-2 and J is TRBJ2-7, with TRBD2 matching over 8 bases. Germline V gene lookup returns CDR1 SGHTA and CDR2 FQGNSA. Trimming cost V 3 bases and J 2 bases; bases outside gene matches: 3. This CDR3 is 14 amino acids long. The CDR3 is CASSFQGLAYEQYF. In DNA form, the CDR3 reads TGTGCCAGCAGCTTCCAGGGACTAGCCTACGAGCAGTACTTC.

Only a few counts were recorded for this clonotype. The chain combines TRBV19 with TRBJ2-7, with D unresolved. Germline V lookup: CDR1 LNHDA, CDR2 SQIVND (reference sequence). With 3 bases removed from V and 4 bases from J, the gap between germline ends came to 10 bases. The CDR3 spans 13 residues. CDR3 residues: CASSIESWYEQYF. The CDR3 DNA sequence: TGTGCCAGTAGTATCGAGTCCTGGTACGAGCAGTACTTC. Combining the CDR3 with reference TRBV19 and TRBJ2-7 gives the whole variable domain DGGITQSPKYLFRKEGQNVTLSCEQNLNHDAMYWYRQDPGQGLRLIYYSQIVNDFQKGDIAEGYSVSREKKESFPLTVTSAQKNPTAFYLCASSIESWYEQYFGPGTRLTVT.

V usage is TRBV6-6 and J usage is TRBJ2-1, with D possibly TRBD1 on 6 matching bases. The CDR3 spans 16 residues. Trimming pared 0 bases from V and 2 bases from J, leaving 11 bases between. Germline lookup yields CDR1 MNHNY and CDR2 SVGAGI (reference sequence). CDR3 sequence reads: CASSYSQGSAYNEQFF. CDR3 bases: TGTGCCAGCAGTTACTCGCAGGGGTCAGCCTACAATGAGCAGTTCTTC.

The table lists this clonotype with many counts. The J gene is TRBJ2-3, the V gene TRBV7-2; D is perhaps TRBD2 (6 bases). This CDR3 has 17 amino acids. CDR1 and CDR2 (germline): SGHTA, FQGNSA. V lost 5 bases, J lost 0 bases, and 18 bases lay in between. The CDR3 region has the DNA TGTGCCAGCAGCCGGCTGGGACTTACGTCTAGCACAGATACGCAGTATTTT. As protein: CASSRLGLTSSTDTQYF.

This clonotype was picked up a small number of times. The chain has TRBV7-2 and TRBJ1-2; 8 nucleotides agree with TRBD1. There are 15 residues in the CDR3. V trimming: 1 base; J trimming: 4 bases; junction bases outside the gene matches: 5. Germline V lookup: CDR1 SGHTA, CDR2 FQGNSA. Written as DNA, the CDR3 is TGTGCCAGCAGCTTAGGAGGACAGGGAGGCTATGGCTACACCTTC. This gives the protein CASSLGGQGGYGYTF.

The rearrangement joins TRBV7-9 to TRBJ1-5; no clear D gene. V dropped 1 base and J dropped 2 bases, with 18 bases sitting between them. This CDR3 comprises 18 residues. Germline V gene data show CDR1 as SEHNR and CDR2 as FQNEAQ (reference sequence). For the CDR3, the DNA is TGTGCCAGCAGCTTAGAAGTAAGGACCGGGTCGGGCAATCAGCCCCAGCATTTT. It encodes CASSLEVRTGSGNQPQHF.

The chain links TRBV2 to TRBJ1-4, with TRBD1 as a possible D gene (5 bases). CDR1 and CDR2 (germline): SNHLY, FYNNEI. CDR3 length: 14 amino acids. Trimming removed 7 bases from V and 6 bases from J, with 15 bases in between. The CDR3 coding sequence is TGTGCCAGCAACGAAGGGGCTGAGGATGAAAAACTGTTTTTT. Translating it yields CASNEGAEDEKLFF.

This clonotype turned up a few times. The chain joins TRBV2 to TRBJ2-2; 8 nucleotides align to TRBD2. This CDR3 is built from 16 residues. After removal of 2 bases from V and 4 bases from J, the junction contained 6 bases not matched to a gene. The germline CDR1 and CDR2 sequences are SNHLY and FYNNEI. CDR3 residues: CASSEMTSVITGELFF. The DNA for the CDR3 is TGTGCCAGCAGTGAAATGACTAGCGTGATCACCGGGGAGCTGTTTTTT.

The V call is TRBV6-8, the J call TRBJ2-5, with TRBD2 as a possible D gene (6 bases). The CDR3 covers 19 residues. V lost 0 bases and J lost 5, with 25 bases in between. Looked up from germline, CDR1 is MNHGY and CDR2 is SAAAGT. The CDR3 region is CASSYSIFPRSTSLETQYF. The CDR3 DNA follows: TGTGCCAGCAGTTACTCCATCTTCCCACGATCGACTAGTTTGGAGACCCAGTACTTC.

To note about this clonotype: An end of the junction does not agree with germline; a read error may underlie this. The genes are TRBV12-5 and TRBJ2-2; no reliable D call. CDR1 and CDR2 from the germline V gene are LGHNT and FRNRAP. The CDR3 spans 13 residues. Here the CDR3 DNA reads TGTTCTAGTGGTTTGGGTGCAACCGGGGAGCTGTTTTTT. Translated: CSSGLGATGELFF.

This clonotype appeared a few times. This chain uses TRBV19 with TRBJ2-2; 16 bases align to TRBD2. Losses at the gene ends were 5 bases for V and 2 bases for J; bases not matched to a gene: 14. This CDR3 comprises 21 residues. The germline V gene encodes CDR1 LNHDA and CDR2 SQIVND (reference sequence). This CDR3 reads CASSPSLGLAGGPKNTGELFF. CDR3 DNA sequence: TGTGCCAGTAGTCCCTCCCTGGGACTAGCGGGAGGGCCTAAAAACACCGGGGAGCTGTTTTTT.

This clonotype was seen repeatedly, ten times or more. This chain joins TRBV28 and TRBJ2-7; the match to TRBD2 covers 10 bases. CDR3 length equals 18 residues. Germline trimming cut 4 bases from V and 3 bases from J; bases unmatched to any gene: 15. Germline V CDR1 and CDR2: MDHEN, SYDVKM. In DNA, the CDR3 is TGTGCCAGCAGTTCAAGGGGTCGGGCTAGCGGGAGTGGCTACGAGCAGTACTTC. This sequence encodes CASSSRGRASGSGYEQYF.

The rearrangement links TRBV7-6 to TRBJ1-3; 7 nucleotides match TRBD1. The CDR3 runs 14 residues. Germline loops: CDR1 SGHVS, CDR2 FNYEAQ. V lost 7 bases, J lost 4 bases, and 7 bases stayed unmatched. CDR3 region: CASIPPGQGNTIYF. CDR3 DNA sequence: TGTGCCAGCATCCCCCCGGGACAGGGAAACACCATATATTTT. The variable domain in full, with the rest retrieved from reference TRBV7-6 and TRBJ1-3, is GAGVSQSPRYKVTKRGQDVALRCDPISGHVSLYWYRQALGQGPEFLTYFNYEAQQDKSGLPNDRFSAERPEGSISTLTIQRTEQRDSAMYRCASIPPGQGNTIYFGEGSWLTVV.

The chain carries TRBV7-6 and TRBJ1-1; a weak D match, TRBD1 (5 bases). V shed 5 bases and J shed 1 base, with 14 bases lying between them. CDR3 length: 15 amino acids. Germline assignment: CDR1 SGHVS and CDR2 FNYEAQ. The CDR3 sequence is CASSRNGQPNTEAFF. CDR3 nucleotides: TGTGCCAGCAGCAGGAACGGACAACCGAACACTGAAGCTTTCTTT.

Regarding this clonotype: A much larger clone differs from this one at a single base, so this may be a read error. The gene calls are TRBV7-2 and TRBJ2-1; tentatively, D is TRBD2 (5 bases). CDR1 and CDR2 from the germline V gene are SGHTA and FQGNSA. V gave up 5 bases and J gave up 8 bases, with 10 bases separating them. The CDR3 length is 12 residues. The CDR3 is CASSPGSYEQFF. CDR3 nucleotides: TGTGCCAGCAGCCCTGGGAGCTATGAGCAGTTCTTC. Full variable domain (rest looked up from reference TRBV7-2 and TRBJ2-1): GAGVSQSPSNKVTEKGKDVELRCDPISGHTALYWYRQSLGQGLEFLIYFQGNSAPDKSGLPSDRFSAERTGGSVSTLTIQRTQQEDSAVYLCASSPGSYEQFFGPGTRLTVL.

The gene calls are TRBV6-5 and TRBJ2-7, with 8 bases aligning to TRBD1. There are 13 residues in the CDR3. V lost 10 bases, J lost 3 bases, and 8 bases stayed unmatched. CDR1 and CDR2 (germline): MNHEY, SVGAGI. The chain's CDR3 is CANPTGVDYEQYF. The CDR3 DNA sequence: TGTGCCAACCCGACAGGGGTGGACTACGAGCAGTACTTC.

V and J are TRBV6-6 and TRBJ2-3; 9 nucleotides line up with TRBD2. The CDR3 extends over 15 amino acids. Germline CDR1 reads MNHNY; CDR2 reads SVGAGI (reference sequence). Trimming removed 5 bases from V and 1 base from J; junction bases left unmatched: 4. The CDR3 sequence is CASSRAGGGTDTQYF. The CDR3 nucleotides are TGTGCCAGCAGTAGAGCGGGAGGAGGCACAGATACGCAGTATTTT.

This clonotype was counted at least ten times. The DNA for the CDR3 is TGTGCCAGCAGGGGAGAGACCCAGTACTTC. It translates to CASRGETQYF. This chain connects TRBV28 to TRBJ2-5; D gene unclear. The CDR3 is made up of 10 amino acids. Germline V CDR1 and CDR2: MDHEN, SYDVKM. Trimming took off 6 bases at V and 4 bases at J, with 3 bases between the two ends. Full variable domain (missing parts from reference TRBV28 and TRBJ2-5): DVKVTQSSRYLVKRTGEKVFLECVQDMDHENMFWYRQDPGLGLRLIYFSYDVKMKEKGDIPEGYSVSREKKERFSLILESASTNQTSMYLCASRGETQYFGPGTRLLVL.

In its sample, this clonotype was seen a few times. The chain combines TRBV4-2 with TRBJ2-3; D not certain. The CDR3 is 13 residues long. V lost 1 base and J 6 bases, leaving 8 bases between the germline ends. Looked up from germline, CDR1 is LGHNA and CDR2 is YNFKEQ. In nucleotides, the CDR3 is TGTGCCAGCAGCCAAGGGGTGGGGGATACGCAGTATTTT. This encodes CASSQGVGDTQYF.

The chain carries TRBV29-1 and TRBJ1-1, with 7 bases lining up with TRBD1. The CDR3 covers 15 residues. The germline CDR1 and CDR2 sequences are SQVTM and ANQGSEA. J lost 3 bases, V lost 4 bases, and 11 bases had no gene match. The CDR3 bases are TGCAGCGTTGTTAAGACAGGGAATCAGGACACTGAAGCTTTCTTT. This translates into CSVVKTGNQDTEAFF.

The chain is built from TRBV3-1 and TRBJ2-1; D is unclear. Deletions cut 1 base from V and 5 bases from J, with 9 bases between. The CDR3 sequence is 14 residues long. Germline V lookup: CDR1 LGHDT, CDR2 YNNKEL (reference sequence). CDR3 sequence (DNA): TGTGCCAGCAGCCAAGTTCTTATCAACAATGAGCAGTTCTTC. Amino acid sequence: CASSQVLINNEQFF.

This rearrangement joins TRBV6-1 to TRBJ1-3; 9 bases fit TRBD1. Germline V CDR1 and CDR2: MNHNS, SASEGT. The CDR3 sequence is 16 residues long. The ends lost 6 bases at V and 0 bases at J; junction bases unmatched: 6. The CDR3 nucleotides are TGTGCCAGCAGCCCCGGGACAGGGTTCTCTGGAAACACCATATATTTT. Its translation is CASSPGTGFSGNTIYF.

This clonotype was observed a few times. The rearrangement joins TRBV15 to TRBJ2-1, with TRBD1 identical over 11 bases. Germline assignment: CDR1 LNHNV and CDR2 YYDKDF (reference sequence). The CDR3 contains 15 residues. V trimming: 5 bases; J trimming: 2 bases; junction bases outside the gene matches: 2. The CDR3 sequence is CATSPGQGAYNEQFF. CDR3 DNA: TGTGCCACCAGCCCGGGACAGGGGGCCTACAATGAGCAGTTCTTC.

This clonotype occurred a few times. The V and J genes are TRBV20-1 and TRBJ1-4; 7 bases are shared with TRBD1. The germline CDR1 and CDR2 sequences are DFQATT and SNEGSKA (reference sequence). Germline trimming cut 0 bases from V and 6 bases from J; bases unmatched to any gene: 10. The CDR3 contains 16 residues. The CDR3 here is CSARDAQGGTDEKLFF. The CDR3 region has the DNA TGCAGTGCTAGAGACGCCCAAGGGGGCACGGATGAAAAACTGTTTTTT.

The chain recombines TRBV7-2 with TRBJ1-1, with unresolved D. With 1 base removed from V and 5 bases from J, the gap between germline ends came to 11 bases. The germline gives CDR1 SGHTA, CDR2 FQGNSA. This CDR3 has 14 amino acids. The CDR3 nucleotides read TGTGCCAGCAGCTTAGATACGGGAGCGACTGAAGCTTTCTTT. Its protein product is CASSLDTGATEAFF.

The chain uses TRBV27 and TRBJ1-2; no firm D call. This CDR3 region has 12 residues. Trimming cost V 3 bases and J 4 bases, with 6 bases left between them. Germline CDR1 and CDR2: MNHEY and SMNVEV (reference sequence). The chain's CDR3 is CASSFVGYGYTF. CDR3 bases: TGTGCCAGCAGTTTCGTGGGCTATGGCTACACCTTC.

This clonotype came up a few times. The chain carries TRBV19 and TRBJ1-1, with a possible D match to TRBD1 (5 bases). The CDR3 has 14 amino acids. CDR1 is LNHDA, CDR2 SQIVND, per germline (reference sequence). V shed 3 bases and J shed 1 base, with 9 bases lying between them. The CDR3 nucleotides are TGTGCCAGTAGTATGGGAGGACAGAACACTGAAGCTTTCTTT. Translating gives CASSMGGQNTEAFF.

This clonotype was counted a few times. The CDR3 DNA is TGTGCCAGCAGCCCCGACCGGACGAGCGAGCAGTACTTC. Its translation is CASSPDRTSEQYF. The chain employs TRBV5-4 and TRBJ2-7; D unresolved. The V gene's germline CDR1 is SGHNT and CDR2 YYREEE (reference sequence). The V end lost 4 bases, the J end lost 6 bases, and 14 bases lay between the germline ends. This CDR3 region has 13 residues.